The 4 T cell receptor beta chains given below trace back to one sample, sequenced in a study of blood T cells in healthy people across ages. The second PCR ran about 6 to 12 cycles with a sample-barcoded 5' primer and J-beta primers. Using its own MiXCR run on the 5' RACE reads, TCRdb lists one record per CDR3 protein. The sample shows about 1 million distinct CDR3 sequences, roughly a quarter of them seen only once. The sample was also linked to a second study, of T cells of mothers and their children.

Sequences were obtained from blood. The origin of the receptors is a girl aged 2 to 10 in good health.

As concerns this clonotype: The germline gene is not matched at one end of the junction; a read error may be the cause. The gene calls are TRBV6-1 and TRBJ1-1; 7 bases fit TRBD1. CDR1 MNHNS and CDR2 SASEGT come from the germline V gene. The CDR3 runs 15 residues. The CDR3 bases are TGCGCCAGCCCCACCCCAGGGGGAGGGAACACTGAAGCTTTCTTT. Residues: CASPTPGGGNTEAFF.

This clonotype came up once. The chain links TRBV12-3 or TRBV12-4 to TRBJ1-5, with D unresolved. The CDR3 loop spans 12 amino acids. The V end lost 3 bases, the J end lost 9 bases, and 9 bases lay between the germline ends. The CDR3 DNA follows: TGTGCCAGCAGTTTCGTCGGTCGGCCCCAGCATTTT. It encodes CASSFVGRPQHF.

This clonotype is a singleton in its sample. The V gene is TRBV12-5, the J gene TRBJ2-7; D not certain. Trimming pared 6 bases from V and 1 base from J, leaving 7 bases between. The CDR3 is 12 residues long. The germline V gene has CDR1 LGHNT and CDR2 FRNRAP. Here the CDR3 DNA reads TGTGCTAGTGGCCCTCAGTCCTACGAGCAGTACTTC. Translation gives CASGPQSYEQYF. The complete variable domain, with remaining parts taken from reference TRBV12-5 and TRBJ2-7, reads DARVTQTPRHKVTEMGQEVTMRCQPILGHNTVFWYRQTMMQGLELLAYFRNRAPLDDSGMPKDRFSAEMPDATLATLKIQPSEPRDSAVYFCASGPQSYEQYFGPGTRLTVT.

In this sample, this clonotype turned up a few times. The CDR3 nucleotides are TGTGCCAGCAGCTTAGCGCTTTATGGAGGAAATAATCAGCCCCAGCATTTT. Amino acid sequence: CASSLALYGGNNQPQHF. V usage is TRBV7-6 and J usage is TRBJ1-5; D is uncertain. V shed 0 bases and J shed 4 bases, with 16 bases lying between them. Germline V gene lookup returns CDR1 SGHVS and CDR2 FNYEAQ. The CDR3 is 17 residues long.